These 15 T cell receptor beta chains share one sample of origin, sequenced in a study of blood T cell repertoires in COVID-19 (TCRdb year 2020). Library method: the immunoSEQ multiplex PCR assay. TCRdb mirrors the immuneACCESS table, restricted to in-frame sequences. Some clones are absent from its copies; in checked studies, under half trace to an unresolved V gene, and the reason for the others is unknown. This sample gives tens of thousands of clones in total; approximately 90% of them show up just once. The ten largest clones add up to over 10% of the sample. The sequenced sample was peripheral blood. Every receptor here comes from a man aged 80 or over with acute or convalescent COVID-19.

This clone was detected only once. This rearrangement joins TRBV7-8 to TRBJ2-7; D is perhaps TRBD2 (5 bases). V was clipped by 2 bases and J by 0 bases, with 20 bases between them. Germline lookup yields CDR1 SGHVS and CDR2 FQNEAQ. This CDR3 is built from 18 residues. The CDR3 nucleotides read TGTGCCAGCAGCTTAATTCCCCCAGCGGCTAGCACCTCCTACGAGCAGTACTTC. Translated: CASSLIPPAASTSYEQYF.

The CDR3 coding sequence is TGCGCCAGCACTGCCTTAGCGGGGGTATACAATGAGCAGTTCTTC. This codes for CASTALAGVYNEQFF. V gene TRBV10-2 combines with J gene TRBJ2-1; 9 bases map to TRBD2. CDR3 length: 15 amino acids. With V trimmed by 7 bases and J by 4 bases, 8 bases remained unmatched. Germline CDR1 reads WSHSY; CDR2 reads SAAADI.

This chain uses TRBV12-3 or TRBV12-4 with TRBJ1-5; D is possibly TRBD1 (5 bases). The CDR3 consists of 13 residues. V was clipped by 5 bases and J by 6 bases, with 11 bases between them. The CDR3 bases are TGTGCCAGCAGTAAAGAGCAGGGTCAGCCCCAGCATTTT. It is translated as CASSKEQGQPQHF.

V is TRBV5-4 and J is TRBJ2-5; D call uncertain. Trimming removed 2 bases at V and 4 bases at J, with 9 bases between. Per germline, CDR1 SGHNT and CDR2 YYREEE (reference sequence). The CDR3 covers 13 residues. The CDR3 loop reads CASSFGLLETQYF. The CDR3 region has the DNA TGTGCCAGCAGCTTTGGGCTGCTAGAGACCCAGTACTTC.

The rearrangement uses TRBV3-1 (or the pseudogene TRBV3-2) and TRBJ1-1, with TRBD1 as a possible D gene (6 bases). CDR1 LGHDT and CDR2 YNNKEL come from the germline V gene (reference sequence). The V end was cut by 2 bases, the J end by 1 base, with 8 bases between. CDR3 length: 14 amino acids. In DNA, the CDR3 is TGTGCCAGCAGCCAATCGGACAGGAACACTGAAGCTTTCTTT. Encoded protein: CASSQSDRNTEAFF.

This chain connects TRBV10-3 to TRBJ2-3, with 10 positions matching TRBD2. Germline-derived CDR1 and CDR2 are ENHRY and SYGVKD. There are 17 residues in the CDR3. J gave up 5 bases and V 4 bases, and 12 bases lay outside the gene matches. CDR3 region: CAISGSGSGGALDTQYF. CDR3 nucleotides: TGTGCCATCAGTGGCTCCGGGAGCGGGGGGGCCTTAGATACGCAGTATTTT.

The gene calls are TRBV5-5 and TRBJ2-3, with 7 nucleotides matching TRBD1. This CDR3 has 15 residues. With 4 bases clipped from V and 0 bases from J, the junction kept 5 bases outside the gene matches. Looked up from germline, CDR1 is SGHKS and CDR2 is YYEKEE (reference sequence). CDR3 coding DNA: TGTGCCAGCAGCGTCCGGGACAGTAGCACAGATACGCAGTATTTT. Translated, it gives CASSVRDSSTDTQYF.

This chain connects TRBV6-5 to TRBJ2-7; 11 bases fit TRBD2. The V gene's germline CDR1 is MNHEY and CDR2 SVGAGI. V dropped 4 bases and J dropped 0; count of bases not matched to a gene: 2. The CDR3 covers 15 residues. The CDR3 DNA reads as TGTGCCAGCAGTTCCCTAGCGGGGGGCTCCTACGAGCAGTACTTC. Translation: CASSSLAGGSYEQYF.

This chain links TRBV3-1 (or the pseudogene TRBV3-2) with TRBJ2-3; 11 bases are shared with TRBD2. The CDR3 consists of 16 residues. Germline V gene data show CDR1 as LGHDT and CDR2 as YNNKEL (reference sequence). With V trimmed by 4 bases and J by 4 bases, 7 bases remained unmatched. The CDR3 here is CASSRIAGGLADTQYF. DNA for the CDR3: TGTGCCAGCAGCCGGATAGCGGGGGGGCTGGCAGATACGCAGTATTTT.

CDR3 protein: CAISESGGGTEPQHF. The CDR3 coding sequence is TGTGCCATCAGTGAGTCGGGCGGGGGGACGGAGCCCCAGCATTTT. J is TRBJ1-5 and V is TRBV10-3, with D maybe TRBD1 (5 bases). Trimming left V 0 bases short and J 8 bases short, with 14 bases between. The germline V gene encodes CDR1 ENHRY and CDR2 SYGVKD. The CDR3 consists of 15 residues.

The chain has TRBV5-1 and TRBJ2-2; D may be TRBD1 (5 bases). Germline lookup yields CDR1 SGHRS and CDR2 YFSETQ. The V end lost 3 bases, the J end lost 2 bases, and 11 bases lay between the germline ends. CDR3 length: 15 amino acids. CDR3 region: CASSSGQGNTGELFF. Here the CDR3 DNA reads TGCGCCAGCAGCTCCGGGCAGGGCAACACCGGGGAGCTGTTTTTT.

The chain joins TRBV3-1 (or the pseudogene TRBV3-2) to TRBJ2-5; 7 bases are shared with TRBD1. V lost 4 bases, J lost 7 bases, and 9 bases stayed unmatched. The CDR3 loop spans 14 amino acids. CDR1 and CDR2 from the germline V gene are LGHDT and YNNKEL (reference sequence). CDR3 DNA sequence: TGTGCCAGCAGCCCCGGACAGGCCTTCGGGACCCAGTACTTC. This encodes CASSPGQAFGTQYF.

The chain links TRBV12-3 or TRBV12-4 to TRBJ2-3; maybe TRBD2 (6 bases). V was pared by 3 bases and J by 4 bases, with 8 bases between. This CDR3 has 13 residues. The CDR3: CASSFTSPDTQYF. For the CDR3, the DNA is TGTGCCAGCAGTTTTACTAGCCCAGATACGCAGTATTTT.

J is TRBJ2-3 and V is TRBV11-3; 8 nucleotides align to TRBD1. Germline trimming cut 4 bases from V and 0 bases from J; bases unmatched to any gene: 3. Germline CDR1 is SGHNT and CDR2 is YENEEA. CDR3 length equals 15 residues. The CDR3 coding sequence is TGTGCCAGCAGCTCAGGGGGCATAAGCACAGATACGCAGTATTTT. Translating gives CASSSGGISTDTQYF.

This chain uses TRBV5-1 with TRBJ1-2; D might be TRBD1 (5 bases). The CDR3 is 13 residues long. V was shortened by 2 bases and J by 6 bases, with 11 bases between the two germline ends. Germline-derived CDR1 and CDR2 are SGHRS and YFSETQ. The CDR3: CASSFQGRDGYTF. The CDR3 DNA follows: TGCGCCAGCAGCTTTCAGGGAAGGGATGGCTACACCTTC.